This paragraph reports one T cell receptor beta chain. The antigen this receptor binds is unknown. No clone much larger than this one lies a single base away; base qualities are absent. The source of the sample is a study of blood T cell repertoires in COVID-19 (TCRdb year 2020). About the study as a whole: The collaborator samples originated in the United States, Italy and Spain and spanned the acute and convalescent phases of COVID-19. The repertoires were made available in a free public database intended to serve as a resource for research on the immune response to SARS-CoV-2. Sample metadata almost always included a de-identified subject ID, COVID-19 status, age in years and sex. HLA class I and class II types, where available, came from metadata supplied by the sample provider rather than from assay-based typing. The material from the prospective study consisted of cDNA or gDNA derived from T cells, B-cell-depleted T cells, or PBMCs. The samples were drawn from two sources: the first 160 participants of the ongoing ImmuneRACE study, and fewer than 1,500 subjects contributed by 6 global collaborators. Deeply sampled blood TCRbeta repertoires from subjects exposed to, actively infected with, or recovered from COVID-19 were included in the dataset. Study-wide conclusions, independent of this receptor: The amount of clinical and demographic metadata varied by source and participant and was provided uncurated.

Collaborating institutions collected whole blood in K2EDTA tubes following their own protocols. For TCRbeta analysis, collaborator samples were shipped as frozen whole blood, as isolated PBMCs, or as DNA extracted from either sample type. The immunoSEQ Assay, a bias-controlled multiplex PCR, was used to amplify TCRbeta CDR3 regions from genomic DNA. In the paper's pipeline: Within the assay, amplification of reference gene primers was used to estimate how many nucleated cells each sample contained. Sequence reads were collapsed and filtered to measure the absolute abundance of every unique TCRbeta CDR3 rearrangement. For each sample, productive Simpson clonality was calculated by taking the square root of Simpson's diversity index across productive rearrangements. Drawn from immuneACCESS, this table holds only the in-frame rearrangements with V and J called that TCRdb kept. Clones are partly lost; checked studies trace under half to an unresolved V gene and leave the rest unexplained. V and J calls and clone size follow that table, whereas D and trimming were derived from the DNA. For this sample the table gives 270,000 or so clones, of which around nine tenths were detected only once. Jointly, the top ten make up about 10% of the sample.

The germline V gene gives CDR1 as MDHEN and CDR2 as SYDVKM. Inclusive of the bounding cysteine and phenylalanine, the CDR3 is 12 residues long. Solely the CDR3 DNA is kept, with 36 bases framed from the first base. The V and J ends are trimmed by 8 bases and 2 bases, leaving 7 bases between them. The source material was peripheral blood. The sequence was obtained from a man aged 35 to 55 with active or convalescent COVID-19. Rearrangement joined TRBV28 to TRBJ1-5, and TRBD1 may be the D gene, going by 5 matching bases. Here the CDR3 is given as CASETGNQPQHF. The DNA sequence reads TGTGCCAGCGAGACAGGCAATCAGCCCCAGCATTTT.